The 14 T cell receptor beta chains given below trace back to one sample, sequenced in a study of blood T cell repertoires in COVID-19. Repertoires were generated with immunoSEQ multiplex PCR, while TCRdb's copy carries only in-frame clones and drops some. There are 150,000 to 200,000 clones in the sample; around 86% occur only once, and less than 3% lies in the top ten. Sequencing input: peripheral blood. The receptor source for this set is a woman aged 30 to 39 with active or convalescent COVID-19.

CDR3 nucleotide sequence: TGCGCCAGCAGCTTGGGGCCAGCGGGGGGGCCGGCCTACAATGAGCAGTTCTTC. Its translation: CASSLGPAGGPAYNEQFF. The gene calls are TRBV5-1 and TRBJ2-1; 10 bases are shared with TRBD2. Losses at the gene ends were 0 bases for V and 2 bases for J; bases not matched to a gene: 8. Germline-derived CDR1 and CDR2 are SGHRS and YFSETQ. The CDR3 runs to 18 residues. The full variable domain, its missing parts supplied by reference TRBV5-1 and TRBJ2-1, is KAGVTQTPRYLIKTRGQQVTLSCSPISGHRSVSWYQQTPGQGLQFLFEYFSETQRNKGNFPGRFSGRQFSNSRSEMNVSTLELGDSALYLCASSLGPAGGPAYNEQFFGPGTRLTVL.

In its sample, this clone is medium-sized (0.01 to 0.1%). This chain links TRBV24-1 with TRBJ1-1, with D possibly being TRBD1 (6 bases). The CDR3 spans 13 residues. V was shortened by 10 bases and J by 4 bases, with 15 bases between the two germline ends. The germline V gene has CDR1 KGHDR and CDR2 SFDVKD. This CDR3 is CATRTAQGTEAFF. The CDR3 bases are TGTGCCACTAGGACAGCTCAGGGCACTGAAGCTTTCTTT.

The chain uses TRBV27 and TRBJ2-7; D may be TRBD1 (6 bases). CDR1 is MNHEY and CDR2 is SMNVEV in the germline V gene (reference sequence). This CDR3 is 14 amino acids long. The germline V and J ends were trimmed by 8 bases and 3 bases, with 17 bases remaining between them. CDR3 protein: CASGLGHQFYEQYF. CDR3 sequence (DNA): TGTGCCAGCGGCCTGGGACATCAGTTCTACGAGCAGTACTTC.

The V call is TRBV2, the J call TRBJ1-5; weak D call: TRBD1 (5 bases). The CDR3 loop spans 12 amino acids. Germline values: CDR1 SNHLY, CDR2 FYNNEI. The CDR3 is CGQGYSNQPQHF. The CDR3 coding sequence is TGTGGGCAGGGCTATAGCAATCAGCCCCAGCATTTT.

The CDR3 region is CASSLGGGAHTEAFF. CDR3 in DNA: TGTGCCAGCAGCCTAGGTGGGGGGGCTCACACTGAAGCTTTCTTT. This sequence joins TRBV3-1 (or the pseudogene TRBV3-2) and TRBJ1-1, with a tentative D call TRBD1 (6 bases). The CDR3 spans 15 residues. Trimming took off 4 bases at V and 3 bases at J, with 15 bases between the two ends. CDR1 LGHDT and CDR2 YNNKEL come from the germline V gene (reference sequence).

This clone was counted between two and nine times. Written as DNA, the CDR3 is TGTGCCATCAGTGAGTTTATTCCTAGCAATCAGCCCCAGCATTTT. The encoded protein is CAISEFIPSNQPQHF. The chain links TRBV10-3 to TRBJ1-5, with D unresolved. Germline V gives CDR1 ENHRY, CDR2 SYGVKD. V lost 1 base and J 0 bases, leaving 7 bases between the germline ends. This CDR3 spans 15 amino acids.

In nucleotides, the CDR3 is TGCGCCAGCAGCTGGGGGACAGGGGTGGACAATGAGCAGTTCTTC. This sequence encodes CASSWGTGVDNEQFF. The genes are TRBV5-1 and TRBJ2-1; 10 bases are a match to TRBD1. V lost 3 bases and J lost 5; bases outside the gene matches: 5. The germline V gene encodes CDR1 SGHRS and CDR2 YFSETQ. The CDR3 consists of 15 residues.

The genes are TRBV14 and TRBJ1-2; D unclear. The CDR3 consists of 15 residues. Germline CDR1 and CDR2: SGHDN and FVKESK. The V end was cut by 5 bases, the J end by 4 bases, with 17 bases between. Written as DNA, the CDR3 is TGTGCCAGCAGCTCACTTGAGGCGAGCGGCTATGGCTACACCTTC. Amino acids: CASSSLEASGYGYTF. The whole variable domain, remainder taken from reference TRBV14 and TRBJ1-2, is EAGVTQFPSHSVIEKGQTVTLRCDPISGHDNLYWYRRVMGKEIKFLLHFVKESKQDESGMPNNRFLAERTGGTYSTLKVQPAELEDSGVYFCASSSLEASGYGYTFGSGTRLTVV.

Worth noting for this clone: The same CDR3 is also encoded by other DNA sequences in this sample. The V call is TRBV18, the J call TRBJ2-1; D possibly corresponds to TRBD1 (6 bases). Germline values: CDR1 KGHSH, CDR2 LQKENI. The V and J ends lost 3 bases and 4 bases respectively, with 10 bases between them. CDR3 length equals 14 residues. The CDR3 spells CASSPQQGYNEQFF. The CDR3 nucleotides are TGTGCCAGCTCACCGCAGCAGGGGTACAATGAGCAGTTCTTC.

This clone has a single count. The CDR3 region is CASTGQNYGYTF. In DNA, the CDR3 is TGTGCCAGCACCGGCCAGAACTATGGCTACACCTTC. The chain has TRBV7-9 and TRBJ1-2, with D uncertain. Deletions cut 7 bases from V and 2 bases from J, with 8 bases between. The germline CDR1 and CDR2 sequences are SEHNR and FQNEAQ (reference sequence). The CDR3 totals 12 residues. Variable domain in full (rest from reference TRBV7-9 and TRBJ1-2): DTGVSQNPRHKITKRGQNVTFRCDPISEHNRLYWYRQTLGQGPEFLTYFQNEAQLEKSRLLSDRFSAERPKGSFSTLEIQRTEQGDSAMYLCASTGQNYGYTFGSGTRLTVV.

The rearrangement joins TRBV6-2 or TRBV6-3 to TRBJ1-1, with a weak D call TRBD1 (5 bases). CDR1 and CDR2 from the germline V gene are MNHEY and SVGEGT. The CDR3 sequence is 14 residues long. V was clipped by 2 bases and J by 6 bases, with 13 bases between them. The CDR3 reads CASSYGQIGAEAFF. CDR3 bases: TGTGCCAGCAGTTACGGGCAAATAGGGGCTGAAGCTTTCTTT.

V and J are TRBV7-6 and TRBJ2-2; no reliable D call. Germline CDR1 SGHVS, CDR2 FNYEAQ. The CDR3 totals 15 residues. The V gene lost 1 base and the J gene lost 5 bases, with 11 bases spanning the gap. CDR3 nucleotide sequence: TGTGCCAGCAGCTTAGGTGGGCCCCGAACCGGGGAGCTGTTTTTT. Translating it yields CASSLGGPRTGELFF.

The V and J genes are TRBV19 and TRBJ2-1, with 10 bases lining up with TRBD2. This CDR3 spans 14 amino acids. V lost 4 bases, J lost 6 bases, and 3 bases stayed unmatched. Germline V gene sequence: CDR1 LNHDA, CDR2 SQIVND (reference sequence). The CDR3 protein is CASSSSGRANEQFF. The CDR3 nucleotides are TGTGCCAGTAGTAGCAGCGGGAGGGCCAATGAGCAGTTCTTC. Combining the CDR3 with reference TRBV19 and TRBJ2-1 gives the whole variable domain DGGITQSPKYLFRKEGQNVTLSCEQNLNHDAMYWYRQDPGQGLRLIYYSQIVNDFQKGDIAEGYSVSREKKESFPLTVTSAQKNPTAFYLCASSSSGRANEQFFGPGTRLTVL.

The rearrangement links TRBV7-2 to TRBJ1-1, with D unresolved. Germline V lookup: CDR1 SGHTA, CDR2 FQGNSA. This CDR3 contains 14 residues. V shed 4 bases and J shed 3 bases, with 12 bases lying between them. In nucleotides, the CDR3 is TGTGCCAGCAGCTCCGAACCCCAGGACACTGAAGCTTTCTTT. It codes for CASSSEPQDTEAFF.